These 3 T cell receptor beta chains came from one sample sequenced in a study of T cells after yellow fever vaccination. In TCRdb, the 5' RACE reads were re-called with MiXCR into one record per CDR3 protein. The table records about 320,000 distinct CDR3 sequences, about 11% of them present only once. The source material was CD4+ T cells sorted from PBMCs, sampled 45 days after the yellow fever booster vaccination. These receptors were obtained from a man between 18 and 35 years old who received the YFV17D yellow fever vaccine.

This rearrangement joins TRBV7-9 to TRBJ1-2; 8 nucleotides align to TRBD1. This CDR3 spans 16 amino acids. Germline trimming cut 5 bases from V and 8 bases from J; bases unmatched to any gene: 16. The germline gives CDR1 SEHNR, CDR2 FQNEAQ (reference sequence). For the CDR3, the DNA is TGTGCCAGCAGCGCTGGAGACAGGGGAAAACCCTACGGCTACACCTTC. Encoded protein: CASSAGDRGKPYGYTF.

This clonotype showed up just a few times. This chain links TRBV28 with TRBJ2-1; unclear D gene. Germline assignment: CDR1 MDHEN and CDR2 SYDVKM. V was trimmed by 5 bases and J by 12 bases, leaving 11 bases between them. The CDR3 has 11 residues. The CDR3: CASSAHGWQFF. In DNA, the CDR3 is TGTGCCAGCAGTGCCCACGGGTGGCAGTTCTTC.

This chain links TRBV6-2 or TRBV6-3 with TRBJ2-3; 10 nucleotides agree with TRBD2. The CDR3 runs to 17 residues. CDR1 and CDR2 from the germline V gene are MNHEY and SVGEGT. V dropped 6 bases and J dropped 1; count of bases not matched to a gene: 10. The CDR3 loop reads CASRSFLAGVGTDTQYF. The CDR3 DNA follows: TGTGCCAGCAGATCCTTCCTAGCGGGGGTCGGCACAGATACGCAGTATTTT.